This TCR beta chain derives from a study of blood T cell repertoires in COVID-19. As for the study in general: Italy, Spain and the United States were the sources of the convalescent and acute COVID-19 samples.

Clones were sequenced by immunoSEQ multiplex PCR, and TCRdb holds only the in-frame ones, with some missing. The repertoire consists of some 44,000 clones, with approximately 91% occurring once and the leading ten covering 2% to 2.5%. Germline CDR1 is GTSNPN and CDR2 is SVGIG (reference sequence). The CDR3 length is 15 residues. V dropped 2 bases and J dropped 5; count of bases not matched to a gene: 9. Source material: peripheral blood. The clonotype comes from a human donor in a cohort sampled during active COVID-19. The gene calls are TRBV30 and TRBJ1-2; TRBD1 matches at 9 bases. CDR3 region: CAWSPRGQGRYGYTF. The CDR3 coding sequence is TGTGCCTGGAGTCCCCGTGGACAGGGGAGGTATGGCTACACCTTC.